The 14 T cell receptor beta chains given below trace back to one sample, sequenced in a study of cytomegalovirus exposure and HLA in healthy donors (dated by TCRdb to between 2016 and 2019). Receptor amplification or capture employed the immunoSEQ multiplex PCR assay. A mixture of 60 forward primers for TCR Vbeta segments and 13 reverse primers for TCR Jbeta segments was used in the multiplex PCR. Imported from immuneACCESS, the table was reduced by TCRdb to in-frame sequences with V and J called. These copies leave out some clones; in studies compared against another copy, an unresolved V gene accounts for under half, and the cause of the remainder is not known. Counted in this sample were under 200,000 clones; about 76% of them appeared once. The ten largest make up 2.6% of the sample. Sequenced material: PBMCs. Receptors originate from a woman in her thirties or forties in good health and CMV-seropositive.

V and J are TRBV7-2 and TRBJ1-5; TRBD1 matches 7 bases. Germline V gene sequence: CDR1 SGHTA, CDR2 FQGNSA. V shed 4 bases, J shed 0 bases, and the junction held 3 bases outside the gene matches. The CDR3 has 15 amino acids. The CDR3 DNA follows: TGTGCCAGCAGCTGGGGACAGTATAGCAATCAGCCCCAGCATTTT. Protein: CASSWGQYSNQPQHF.

The chain employs TRBV18 and TRBJ1-3, with D uncertain. This CDR3 region has 13 residues. Germline V gives CDR1 KGHSH, CDR2 LQKENI. V gave up 1 base and J gave up 4 bases, with 5 bases separating them. CDR3 DNA: TGTGCCAGCTCACCACTGGCAGGAAACACCATATATTTT. It is translated as CASSPLAGNTIYF.

This clone occurred a few times. The V call is TRBV25-1, the J call TRBJ2-1; 8 bases align to TRBD1. V was pared by 4 bases and J by 2 bases, with 10 bases of the junction left unmatched. CDR3 length equals 17 residues. Germline V lookup: CDR1 MGHDK, CDR2 SYGVNS. The CDR3 coding sequence is TGTGCCAGCAGTGCTTCGCCCGGGACAGGAGCCTACAATGAGCAGTTCTTC. It yields the protein CASSASPGTGAYNEQFF.

V gene TRBV5-1 combines with J gene TRBJ2-5; 16 bases are a match to TRBD2. CDR1 and CDR2 (germline): SGHRS, YFSETQ. The CDR3 is 16 amino acids. V shed 4 bases and J 5 bases; nucleotides not matched to a gene: 5. The CDR3 nucleotides read TGCGCCAGCAGCGCGGGACTAGCGGGAGGGAGGGAGACCCAGTACTTC. Translating gives CASSAGLAGGRETQYF. Looking up the rest from reference TRBV5-1 and TRBJ2-5 gives the full variable domain: KAGVTQTPRYLIKTRGQQVTLSCSPISGHRSVSWYQQTPGQGLQFLFEYFSETQRNKGNFPGRFSGRQFSNSRSEMNVSTLELGDSALYLCASSAGLAGGRETQYFGPGTRLLVL.

This clone occurred once. The chain combines TRBV4-3 with TRBJ1-2; TRBD1 matches at 8 bases. Trimming removed 2 bases from V and 5 bases from J; junction bases left unmatched: 7. CDR3 length: 15 residues. Germline values: CDR1 LGHNA, CDR2 YSLEER. CDR3 region: CASSQLRGQSYGYTF. In DNA form, the CDR3 reads TGCGCCAGCAGCCAACTCAGGGGGCAGTCGTATGGCTACACCTTC.

V usage is TRBV20-1 and J usage is TRBJ2-5; D ambiguous. The CDR3 consists of 11 residues. V lost 5 bases and J 5 bases, leaving 9 bases between the germline ends. Germline assignment: CDR1 DFQATT and CDR2 SNEGSKA (reference sequence). This chain's CDR3 is CSAPGTETQYF. The CDR3 region has the DNA TGCAGTGCTCCCGGTACGGAGACCCAGTACTTC.

The CDR3 protein is CASSQDWAPASEQYF. The DNA of the CDR3 is TGTGCCAGCAGCCAAGATTGGGCACCCGCCAGCGAGCAGTACTTC. This chain joins TRBV14 and TRBJ2-7; no clear D gene. V lost 0 bases and J 6 bases, leaving 15 bases between the germline ends. The CDR3 is made up of 15 amino acids. From germline, CDR1 is SGHDN and CDR2 FVKESK.

The chain recombines TRBV11-2 with TRBJ1-1; D remains unclear. CDR3 length: 15 amino acids. Germline V gives CDR1 SGHAT, CDR2 FQNNGV. The germline V and J ends were trimmed by 6 bases and 0 bases, with 14 bases remaining between them. CDR3 sequence (DNA): TGTGCCAGCAGAGACGAATTGACTTTGAACACTGAAGCTTTCTTT. Translated, it gives CASRDELTLNTEAFF.

Worth noting for this clone: The germline gene is not matched at one end of the junction; a read error may be the cause. The V and J genes are TRBV7-9 and TRBJ1-1; D uncertain. CDR1 and CDR2 from the germline V gene are SEHNR and FQNEAQ (reference sequence). The CDR3 has 12 amino acids. CDR3 DNA sequence: TGTGCCAGCGCCCTCGGGAACGCTGAAGCTTTCTTT. This codes for CASALGNAEAFF.

The V and J genes are TRBV4-1 and TRBJ2-7, with D possibly TRBD2 on 6 matching bases. The CDR3 runs to 15 residues. Per the germline V gene, CDR1 is MGHRA and CDR2 is YSYEKL. Trimming removed 1 base from V and 0 bases from J, with 10 bases in between. CDR3: CASSQAPGSSYEQYF. The CDR3 nucleotides read TGCGCCAGCAGCCAAGCCCCCGGGAGCTCCTACGAGCAGTACTTC.

The chain employs TRBV4-2 and TRBJ1-2; D remains unclear. Germline-derived CDR1 and CDR2 are LGHNA and YNFKEQ. The CDR3 consists of 14 residues. With 4 bases removed from V and 8 bases from J, the gap between germline ends came to 17 bases. DNA for the CDR3: TGTGCCAGCAGCCGGCAGGTTGTTTTTGAAGGCTACACCTTC. Translating it yields CASSRQVVFEGYTF.

The rearrangement joins TRBV4-3 to TRBJ2-7; TRBD1 might be the D (5 bases). The CDR3 has 16 residues. Deletions cut 0 bases from V and 6 bases from J, with 18 bases between. The germline V gene encodes CDR1 LGHNA and CDR2 YSLEER. CDR3 in amino acids: CASSQETAPSWGEQYF. The CDR3 nucleotides read TGCGCCAGCAGCCAAGAGACAGCGCCAAGCTGGGGCGAGCAGTACTTC.

This sequence joins TRBV18 and TRBJ2-1; 7 positions agree with TRBD2. The germline V gene encodes CDR1 KGHSH and CDR2 LQKENI. This CDR3 has 14 residues. With V trimmed by 3 bases and J by 9 bases, 8 bases remained unmatched. CDR3 region: CASSPSGGRGEQFF. The DNA of the CDR3 is TGTGCCAGCTCACCTAGCGGAGGGAGGGGTGAGCAGTTCTTC.

The CDR3 coding sequence is TGTGCCAGCAGTTACTCGGGGGGGGCCAACTATGGCTACACCTTC. It encodes CASSYSGGANYGYTF. This chain uses TRBV6-6 with TRBJ1-2; D possibly corresponds to TRBD1 (6 bases). The V end was cut by 0 bases, the J end by 2 bases, with 10 bases between. The CDR3 is 15 residues long. Germline V CDR1 and CDR2: MNHNY, SVGAGI (reference sequence).